These 28 T cell receptor beta chains were sequenced from one sample in a study of T cell responses to AZD1222 COVID-19 vaccine. Clones were sequenced by immunoSEQ multiplex PCR, and TCRdb holds only the in-frame ones, with some missing. The table shows about 92,000 clones, with 88% occurring only once. The sequencing here drew on peripheral blood, taken on day 0 of AZD1222 vaccination. The receptors stem from an adult in good health.

A few counts support this clone. The rearrangement uses TRBV15 and TRBJ2-7; D gene unclear. This CDR3 is built from 16 residues. Trimming stripped 0 bases from V and 7 bases from J, with 19 bases between. Germline V gene data show CDR1 as LNHNV and CDR2 as YYDKDF (reference sequence). Written as DNA, the CDR3 is TGTGCCACCAGCAGAGAGTCCCTAGACCCCAAGAGGGAGCAGTACTTC. Its translation is CATSRESLDPKREQYF.

The chain has TRBV5-1 and TRBJ2-7; D uncertain. Per germline, CDR1 SGHRS and CDR2 YFSETQ. The length of the CDR3 is 14 residues. V dropped 0 bases and J dropped 1 base, with 8 bases sitting between them. CDR3 sequence (DNA): TGCGCCAGCAGCTTGGGCACAGCGTCCTACGAGCAGTACTTC. This translates into CASSLGTASYEQYF.

The rearrangement links TRBV5-1 to TRBJ2-7, with D possibly matching TRBD1 (6 bases). Looked up from germline, CDR1 is SGHRS and CDR2 is YFSETQ. The V gene lost 0 bases and the J gene lost 6 bases, with 16 bases spanning the gap. The CDR3 loop spans 15 amino acids. CDR3 in amino acids: CASSLDYPGAGEQYF. CDR3 coding DNA: TGCGCCAGCAGCTTGGATTATCCAGGGGCCGGCGAGCAGTACTTC.

The CDR3 here is CASSPIGGGTSTDTQYF. In nucleotides, the CDR3 is TGTGCCAGCAGTCCTATAGGCGGGGGAACTAGCACAGATACGCAGTATTTT. The V call is TRBV7-3, the J call TRBJ2-3; TRBD2 matches 7 bases. Germline V gene data show CDR1 as SGHTA and CDR2 as FQGTGA. The CDR3 is made up of 17 amino acids. With V trimmed by 6 bases and J by 0 bases, 12 bases remained unmatched.

The gene calls are TRBV10-1 and TRBJ2-1; 10 nucleotides align to TRBD1. CDR1 and CDR2 (germline): WNHNN, SYGVQD (reference sequence). This CDR3 is 15 amino acids long. V was pared by 2 bases and J by 6 bases, with 4 bases of the junction left unmatched. CDR3 in DNA: TGCGCCAGCAGTGAGCCGGGACAGGGGCTCAATGAGCAGTTCTTC. It codes for CASSEPGQGLNEQFF.

This clone came up once. The chain uses TRBV10-3 and TRBJ2-7, with TRBD2 matching 10 bases. Looked up from germline, CDR1 is ENHRY and CDR2 is SYGVKD. V shed 3 bases, J shed 4 bases, and the junction held 6 bases outside the gene matches. This CDR3 is 15 amino acids long. CDR3 nucleotide sequence: TGTGCCATCAGTGATCCCGGACTAGCGGTTTACGAGCAGTACTTC. Its protein product is CAISDPGLAVYEQYF.

The chain couples TRBV7-2 to TRBJ1-5, with D possibly TRBD1 on 5 matching bases. CDR1 and CDR2 from the germline V gene are SGHTA and FQGNSA. V was cut by 6 bases and J by 3 bases, with 12 bases left in between. The CDR3 is 14 residues long. The DNA for the CDR3 is TGTGCCAGCAGAACCGGGGGTGCCAATCAGCCCCAGCATTTT. Protein product: CASRTGGANQPQHF.

This sequence joins TRBV29-1 and TRBJ1-5; no clear D. V dropped 4 bases and J dropped 0 bases, with 7 bases sitting between them. Germline assignment: CDR1 SQVTM and CDR2 ANQGSEA. This CDR3 contains 13 residues. CDR3 in DNA: TGCAGCGTTGTAGATAATAGCAATCAGCCCCAGCATTTT. It is translated as CSVVDNSNQPQHF.

This chain joins TRBV19 and TRBJ2-7; TRBD1 matches 8 bases. After removal of 8 bases from V and 1 base from J, the junction contained 7 bases not matched to a gene. The CDR3 is made up of 14 amino acids. Germline-derived CDR1 and CDR2 are LNHDA and SQIVND (reference sequence). CDR3 amino acids: CASSQTGVSYEQYF. As DNA, the CDR3 is TGTGCCAGTTCGCAGACAGGGGTTTCCTACGAGCAGTACTTC.

This chain's CDR3 is CASTQASGGGDTQYF. In DNA form, the CDR3 reads TGTGCCAGCACCCAAGCTAGCGGAGGGGGAGATACGCAGTATTTT. The chain employs TRBV27 and TRBJ2-3; tentative D call: TRBD2 (7 bases). Trimming pared 7 bases from V and 5 bases from J, leaving 19 bases between. The CDR3 spans 15 residues. Germline V gene lookup returns CDR1 MNHEY and CDR2 SMNVEV (reference sequence).

The V gene is TRBV6-5, the J gene TRBJ2-7; 8 bases fit TRBD2. The CDR3 contains 15 residues. V was clipped by 8 bases and J by 7 bases; unmatched bases: 16. CDR1 and CDR2 from the germline V gene are MNHEY and SVGAGI. The CDR3 spells CASSTRGLGLREQYF. The CDR3 DNA follows: TGTGCCAGCTCAACTCGGGGACTAGGTCTTAGGGAGCAGTACTTC.

A single count supports this clone. This chain joins TRBV11-2 and TRBJ2-2; 10 bases align to TRBD2. This CDR3 spans 15 amino acids. Trimming cost V 1 base and J 6 bases; bases outside gene matches: 2. Germline lookup yields CDR1 SGHAT and CDR2 FQNNGV. CDR3 sequence reads: CASSLGLAGPGELFF. For the CDR3, the DNA is TGTGCCAGCAGCTTAGGACTAGCGGGTCCCGGGGAGCTGTTTTTT.

This chain uses TRBV5-1 with TRBJ2-7; 12 nucleotides align to TRBD2. The CDR3 extends over 15 amino acids. Per the germline V gene, CDR1 is SGHRS and CDR2 is YFSETQ. The junction had 2 bases not matched to a gene; V was cut back by 2 bases and J by 2 bases. The CDR3 is CASSLRTSGTYEQYF. The DNA of the CDR3 is TGCGCCAGCAGCTTACGGACTAGCGGGACCTACGAGCAGTACTTC.

The chain employs TRBV18 and TRBJ2-1; the match to TRBD2 covers 11 bases. V dropped 2 bases and J dropped 9; count of bases not matched to a gene: 15. Germline lookup yields CDR1 KGHSH and CDR2 LQKENI. The CDR3 spans 18 residues. The CDR3 nucleotides read TGTGCCAGCTCACCAAACTCCCCTACTAGCGGGAGTCCCAGTGAGCAGTTCTTC. It yields the protein CASSPNSPTSGSPSEQFF.

The rearrangement joins TRBV24-1 to TRBJ2-1, with D perhaps assigned TRBD1 or TRBD2 (5 bases each). V was shortened by 7 bases and J by 5 bases, with 14 bases between the two germline ends. Germline V lookup: CDR1 KGHDR, CDR2 SFDVKD. This CDR3 is built from 14 residues. The CDR3: CATSSVGADNEQFF. The DNA for the CDR3 is TGTGCCACCAGCTCCGTCGGGGCAGACAATGAGCAGTTCTTC.

The chain joins TRBV2 to TRBJ1-4; the match to TRBD1 covers 9 bases. Germline lookup yields CDR1 SNHLY and CDR2 FYNNEI. With 7 bases clipped from V and 7 bases from J, the junction kept 4 bases outside the gene matches. There are 13 residues in the CDR3. This CDR3 reads CASKGQGGEKLFF. The CDR3 DNA reads as TGTGCCAGCAAGGGACAGGGTGGTGAAAAACTGTTTTTT. Variable domain in full (rest from reference TRBV2 and TRBJ1-4): EPEVTQTPSHQVTQMGQEVILRCVPISNHLYFYWYRQILGQKVEFLVSFYNNEISEKSEIFDDQFSVERPDGSNFTLKIRSTKLEDSAMYFCASKGQGGEKLFFGSGTQLSVL.

The rearrangement joins TRBV11-2 to TRBJ2-4, with D tentatively TRBD1 (6 bases). Per the germline V gene, CDR1 is SGHAT and CDR2 is FQNNGV. V gave up 5 bases and J gave up 6 bases, with 17 bases separating them. The CDR3 totals 15 residues. In DNA, the CDR3 is TGTGCCAGCAGCACCCGAACTCTAGGGGGAAACATTCAGTACTTC. Translated: CASSTRTLGGNIQYF.

The chain links TRBV5-1 to TRBJ2-5; TRBD1 or TRBD2 may be the D gene (7 bases each). Germline V CDR1 and CDR2: SGHRS, YFSETQ. The CDR3 runs 13 residues. V lost 6 bases to trimming and J lost 4 bases, with 13 bases between them. CDR3 sequence: CASTWEGAETQYF. CDR3 DNA sequence: TGCGCCAGCACCTGGGAGGGGGCAGAGACCCAGTACTTC.

The chain uses TRBV7-6 and TRBJ1-1, with 7 bases that match TRBD1. The J segment lost 6 bases and the V segment lost 2 bases, leaving 15 bases of the junction unmatched. CDR1 SGHVS and CDR2 FNYEAQ come from the germline V gene. This CDR3 contains 17 residues. This CDR3 reads CASSLPKGGGADPEAFF. The CDR3 coding sequence is TGTGCCAGCAGCTTACCAAAGGGAGGGGGCGCGGATCCTGAAGCTTTCTTT.

The chain uses TRBV27 and TRBJ2-7, with 7 nucleotides matching TRBD2. There are 13 residues in the CDR3. After removal of 6 bases from V and 2 bases from J, the junction contained 4 bases not matched to a gene. Germline CDR1 reads MNHEY; CDR2 reads SMNVEV (reference sequence). The CDR3 protein is CASRRAGPYEQYF. DNA for the CDR3: TGTGCCAGCAGGCGAGCGGGGCCCTACGAGCAGTACTTC.

The chain joins TRBV4-2 to TRBJ2-7, with 11 bases matching TRBD2. Germline trimming cut 2 bases from V and 3 bases from J; bases unmatched to any gene: 3. The CDR3 totals 15 residues. Germline V gene data show CDR1 as LGHNA and CDR2 as YNFKEQ. CDR3 DNA sequence: TGTGCCAGCAGCCAACCTAGCGGGGGGAACTACGAGCAGTACTTC. This translates into CASSQPSGGNYEQYF.

The chain combines TRBV9 with TRBJ2-7; 10 nucleotides align to TRBD1. After removal of 5 bases from V and 10 bases from J, the junction contained 12 bases not matched to a gene. This CDR3 comprises 14 residues. CDR1 is SGDLS, CDR2 YYNGEE, per germline. The CDR3 sequence is CASSAGTGATKQYF. CDR3 sequence (DNA): TGTGCCAGCAGTGCCGGGACAGGGGCTACGAAACAGTACTTC.

The chain uses TRBV7-7 and TRBJ2-3; D is perhaps TRBD1 (9 bases). This CDR3 has 13 residues. Germline CDR1 reads SSHAT; CDR2 reads FNYEAQ (reference sequence). The CDR3 spells CASGTGYGDTQYF. CDR3 sequence (DNA): TGTGCTAGCGGGACAGGGTACGGAGATACGCAGTATTTT.

The chain recombines TRBV13 with TRBJ2-6; 9 nucleotides align to TRBD1. This CDR3 comprises 20 residues. The V segment lost 5 bases and the J segment 2 bases; nucleotides outside the gene matches: 16. Per germline, CDR1 PRHDT and CDR2 FYEKMQ (reference sequence). CDR3 residues: CASSRTPGQGILAGANVLTF. In nucleotides, the CDR3 is TGTGCCAGCAGCCGTACCCCGGGACAGGGAATACTGGCTGGGGCCAACGTCCTGACTTTC.

The genes are TRBV19 and TRBJ1-5; D gene uncertain. Germline V gene lookup returns CDR1 LNHDA and CDR2 SQIVND (reference sequence). The length of the CDR3 is 15 residues. The V gene lost 1 base and the J gene lost 2 bases, with 9 bases spanning the gap. This chain's CDR3 is CASSIVGGGNQPQHF. CDR3 DNA: TGTGCCAGTAGTATAGTGGGTGGAGGCAATCAGCCCCAGCATTTT.

This clone was seen only once. The rearrangement uses TRBV6-5 and TRBJ2-1, with 7 positions matching TRBD2. V trimming: 5 bases; J trimming: 4 bases; junction bases outside the gene matches: 8. CDR1 is MNHEY and CDR2 is SVGAGI in the germline V gene. CDR3 length: 15 amino acids. The CDR3, as DNA: TGTGCCAGCAGTCCTCTGACTAGCCTTTACAATGAGCAGTTCTTC. Amino acid sequence: CASSPLTSLYNEQFF.

The chain couples TRBV4-3 to TRBJ1-2; 10 positions agree with TRBD1. Germline assignment: CDR1 LGHNA and CDR2 YSLEER. This CDR3 spans 16 amino acids. Trimming took 1 base from V and 4 from J; bases not matched to a gene: 6. CDR3 amino acids: CASSQGDRGRSYGYTF. DNA of the CDR3: TGCGCCAGCAGCCAAGGGGACAGGGGACGGAGCTATGGCTACACCTTC.

The gene calls are TRBV5-1 and TRBJ1-1; possibly TRBD1 for D (6 bases). The CDR3 contains 13 residues. The V gene lost 2 bases and the J gene lost 5 bases, with 10 bases spanning the gap. Per germline, CDR1 SGHRS and CDR2 YFSETQ. CDR3: CASSLGGSTEAFF. CDR3 nucleotides: TGCGCCAGCAGCTTAGGGGGAAGTACTGAAGCTTTCTTT.